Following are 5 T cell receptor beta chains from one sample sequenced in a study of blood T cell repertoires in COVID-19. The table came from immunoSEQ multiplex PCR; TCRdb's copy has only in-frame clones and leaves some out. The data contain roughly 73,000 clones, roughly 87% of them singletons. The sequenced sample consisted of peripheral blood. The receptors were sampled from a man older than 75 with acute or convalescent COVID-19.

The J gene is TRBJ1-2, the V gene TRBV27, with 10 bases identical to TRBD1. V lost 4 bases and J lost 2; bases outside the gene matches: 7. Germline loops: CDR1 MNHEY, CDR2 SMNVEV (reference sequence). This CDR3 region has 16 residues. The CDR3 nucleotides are TGTGCCAGCAGTTCCGACCCGGGACAGGGGAACTATGGCTACACCTTC. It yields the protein CASSSDPGQGNYGYTF.

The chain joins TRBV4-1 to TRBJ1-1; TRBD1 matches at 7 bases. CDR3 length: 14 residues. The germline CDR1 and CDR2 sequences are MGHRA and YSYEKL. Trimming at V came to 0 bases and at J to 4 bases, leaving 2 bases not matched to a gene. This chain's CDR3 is CASSQEAGGTEAFF. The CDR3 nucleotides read TGCGCCAGCAGCCAAGAGGCAGGGGGCACTGAAGCTTTCTTT.

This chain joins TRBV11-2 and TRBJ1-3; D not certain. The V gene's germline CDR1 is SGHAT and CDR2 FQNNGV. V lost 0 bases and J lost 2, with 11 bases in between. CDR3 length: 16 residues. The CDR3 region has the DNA TGTGCCAGCAGCTTAGATGACCGGGGTCCTGGAAACACCATATATTTT. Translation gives CASSLDDRGPGNTIYF.

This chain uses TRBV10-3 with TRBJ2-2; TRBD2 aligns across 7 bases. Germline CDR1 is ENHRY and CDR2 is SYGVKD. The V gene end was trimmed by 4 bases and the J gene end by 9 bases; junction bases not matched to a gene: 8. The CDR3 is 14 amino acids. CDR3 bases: TGTGCCATCAGTGGACTAGCACAACACCGGGAGCTGTTTTTT. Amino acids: CAISGLAQHRELFF.

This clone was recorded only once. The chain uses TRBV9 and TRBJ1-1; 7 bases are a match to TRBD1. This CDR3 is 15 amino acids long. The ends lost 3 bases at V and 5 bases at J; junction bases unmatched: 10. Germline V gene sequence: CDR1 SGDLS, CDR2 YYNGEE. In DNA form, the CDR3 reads TGTGCCAGCAGCGGCCAACAGGGGTACGGGACTGAAGCTTTCTTT. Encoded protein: CASSGQQGYGTEAFF.